The sample holds one count of the clone carrying this TCR beta chain. What it recognizes is unknown. Germline V gene lookup returns CDR1 MNHEY and CDR2 SVGAGI. With V trimmed by 10 bases and J by 1 base, 8 bases remained unmatched. The CDR3 consists of 14 residues. These data originate in a study of radiotherapy plus CTLA-4 blockade in lung cancer. About the research overall: Objective responses emerged in about 20% of patients, and 30% to 40% attained disease control.

Data came from immunoSEQ multiplex PCR; TCRdb stores just in-frame clones and leaves some out. The table lists tens of thousands of clones, 78% of them singletons. Findings and limits, study-wide: TCR clones of tumor origin grew in blood after radiotherapy plus ipilimumab.

This sequence was found in a human donor with non-small cell lung cancer who had a partial response to radiotherapy plus ipilimumab. Some clones in this sample may be carry-over from other donors' samples. The genes are TRBV6-5 and TRBJ2-3; 7 nucleotides line up with TRBD1. The sample was peripheral blood, taken from a patient treated with radiotherapy plus ipilimumab. The DNA for the CDR3 is TGTGCCACCCACAGGGGATGGGGCACAGATACGCAGTATTTT. It translates to CATHRGWGTDTQYF.